A selection of T cell receptor beta chains follows, all from one sample in a study of blood T cell repertoires in COVID-19. The data were produced by immunoSEQ multiplex PCR, yet TCRdb's version contains in-frame clones alone and is incomplete. Among roughly 110,000 clones listed, 81% were seen once. The sample taken for sequencing was peripheral blood. Receptor source: a human donor in a cohort sampled during active COVID-19. The CDR3 runs from the conserved cysteine through the conserved F or W. A row's size may be missing; if present it is once, few, many or a size class.

v_call: TRBV19
j_call: TRBJ2-7
clone_size: -
cdr3_aa: CASSRTIGAYEQYF

v_call: TRBV6-2/TRBV6-3
j_call: TRBJ2-1
clone_size: -
cdr3_aa: CASSRSNEQFF

v_call: TRBV3-1/TRBV3-2
j_call: TRBJ1-2
clone_size: -
cdr3_aa: CASSRQSTYRDGYTF

v_call: TRBV7-7
j_call: TRBJ1-4
clone_size: -
cdr3_aa: CASSPQVPGQGPIEKLFF

v_call: TRBV6-1
j_call: TRBJ1-2
clone_size: -
cdr3_aa: CASSERLGGAAYGYTF

v_call: TRBV9
j_call: TRBJ2-7
clone_size: -
cdr3_aa: CASSVGREGYEQYF

v_call: TRBV29-1
j_call: TRBJ1-4
clone_size: -
cdr3_aa: CSGGYTNEKLFF

v_call: TRBV5-6
j_call: TRBJ2-7
clone_size: -
cdr3_aa: CASSLYGLLEQYF

v_call: TRBV9
j_call: TRBJ2-7
clone_size: -
cdr3_aa: CASSVGVLGGSYEQYF

v_call: TRBV13
j_call: TRBJ2-7
clone_size: -
cdr3_aa: CASSSTRDPGSSYEQYF

v_call: TRBV7-9
j_call: TRBJ2-5
clone_size: -
cdr3_aa: CASSLAPSQETQYF

v_call: TRBV4-1
j_call: TRBJ2-7
clone_size: once
cdr3_aa: CASSQTGTSTYEQYF

v_call: TRBV30
j_call: TRBJ1-2
clone_size: -
cdr3_aa: CAWSPGRYGYTF

v_call: TRBV5-1
j_call: TRBJ1-4
clone_size: -
cdr3_aa: CASSLATGGPNEKLFF

v_call: TRBV7-2
j_call: TRBJ2-3
clone_size: -
cdr3_aa: CASTPDRGGPDTQYF

v_call: TRBV3-1/TRBV3-2
j_call: TRBJ2-7
clone_size: -
cdr3_aa: CASSQDQGSSYEQYF

v_call: TRBV11-3
j_call: TRBJ2-7
clone_size: few
cdr3_aa: CASSLGLDRGYEQYF

v_call: TRBV19
j_call: TRBJ2-7
clone_size: once
cdr3_aa: CASKEEVSSYEQYF

v_call: TRBV7-2
j_call: TRBJ2-3
clone_size: once
cdr3_aa: CASSLVAGASQNTQYF

v_call: TRBV6-2/TRBV6-3
j_call: TRBJ2-6
clone_size: -
cdr3_aa: CASSLHPPSESSGANVLTF

v_call: TRBV6-5
j_call: TRBJ2-3
clone_size: -
cdr3_aa: CASSSGRGTDTQYF

v_call: TRBV5-1
j_call: TRBJ1-1
clone_size: -
cdr3_aa: CASSPADREATEAFF

v_call: TRBV18
j_call: TRBJ1-1
clone_size: few
cdr3_aa: CASSPREGPRAFF

v_call: TRBV11-3
j_call: TRBJ2-7
clone_size: -
cdr3_aa: CASSLGLAGSAEQYF

v_call: TRBV6-5
j_call: TRBJ2-1
clone_size: -
cdr3_aa: CASSLSGGTTEQFF

v_call: TRBV5-1
j_call: TRBJ1-3
clone_size: -
cdr3_aa: CASSSVGRGSIGNTIYF